The 5 T cell receptor beta chains below were found in one sample sequenced in a study of response to subunit inactivated influenza vaccine. TCRdb re-derived calls from the RT-PCR reads in MiXCR, one entry per CDR3 protein. The table records roughly 550,000 distinct CDR3 sequences, 20% to 25% of them present only once. These data also featured in a second study, about T cells expressing NK-cell markers. That work states: The authors made TCR beta cDNA libraries by 5'RACE template switching. This switching added a universal primer site and UMIs.

Source: CD4+ T cells sorted from PBMCs, taken roughly 13 days after vaccination. The receptors stem from a man in his fifties who received an inactivated influenza vaccine.

The chain employs TRBV7-2 and TRBJ2-1; perhaps TRBD2 as D (5 bases). This CDR3 has 16 residues. Looked up from germline, CDR1 is SGHTA and CDR2 is FQGNSA. Between the trimmed V and J ends, which lost 2 bases and 8 bases, there was a span of 19 bases. CDR3 nucleotides: TGTGCCAGCAGCTTAATCCGGCGGGCTCAATCGGATGAGCAGTTCTTC. Its translation is CASSLIRRAQSDEQFF.

The table lists this clonotype with a few counts. The rearrangement uses TRBV20-1 and TRBJ2-1, with 8 nucleotides matching TRBD2. CDR3 size: 17 residues. V was pared by 4 bases and J by 2 bases, with 13 bases of the junction left unmatched. Per germline, CDR1 DFQATT and CDR2 SNEGSKA (reference sequence). The CDR3 region is CSATVPLRGGTYNEQFF. As DNA, the CDR3 is TGCAGTGCTACCGTTCCCCTTCGCGGGGGGACCTACAATGAGCAGTTCTTC.

This clonotype came up a few times. This chain joins TRBV28 and TRBJ1-1; TRBD1 matches 7 bases. V dropped 6 bases and J dropped 2; count of bases not matched to a gene: 9. CDR3 length equals 15 residues. Germline V gives CDR1 MDHEN, CDR2 SYDVKM. This CDR3 is CASSLMGQQNTEAFF. For the CDR3, the DNA is TGTGCCAGCAGCCTCATGGGACAGCAAAACACTGAAGCTTTCTTT.

The rearrangement joins TRBV20-1 to TRBJ2-3, with TRBD2 matching over 11 bases. The germline gives CDR1 DFQATT, CDR2 SNEGSKA (reference sequence). The J segment lost 3 bases and the V segment lost 7 bases, leaving 6 bases of the junction unmatched. This CDR3 has 14 residues. The CDR3 nucleotides read TGCAGTGTCCCGGCTAGCGGGAGGACAGATACGCAGTATTTT. As protein: CSVPASGRTDTQYF.

This clonotype has at least ten counts. The CDR3 DNA is TGTGCCATCACCAGACAAGTTAATTCACCCCTCCACTTT. Translation gives CAITRQVNSPLHF. This chain joins TRBV10-3 and TRBJ1-6, with D uncertain. V lost 7 bases to trimming and J lost 6 bases, with 10 bases between them. Germline V gene sequence: CDR1 ENHRY, CDR2 SYGVKD. CDR3 size: 13 residues.